Below, 11 T cell receptor beta chains from the same sample are listed, as sequenced in a study of blood T cell repertoires in COVID-19 (dated by TCRdb to the early 2020s). Library generation was performed with the immunoSEQ multiplex PCR assay. The table comes from immuneACCESS by way of TCRdb, which keeps in-frame sequences with V and J called. Part of the clones is missing from these tables; in studies checked, under half for an unresolved V gene and the rest for unknown reasons. Within this sample are around 200,000 clones, with around 82% of them counted one time only. The ten largest clones add up to roughly 8.7% of the sample. The sequenced sample consisted of peripheral blood. The receptor set was obtained from a middle-aged man with active or convalescent COVID-19.

This chain links TRBV4-2 with TRBJ1-1; D gene ambiguous. In germline, CDR1 is LGHNA, CDR2 YNFKEQ. Trimming stripped 1 base from V and 0 bases from J, with 6 bases between. This CDR3 spans 14 amino acids. The CDR3 bases are TGTGCCAGCAGCCAAGTATCCCTGAACACTGAAGCTTTCTTT. Translating gives CASSQVSLNTEAFF.

This sequence joins TRBV29-1 and TRBJ2-2; TRBD1 matches 9 bases. The CDR3 consists of 14 residues. V shed 1 base and J 8 bases; nucleotides not matched to a gene: 5. From germline, CDR1 is SQVTM and CDR2 ANQGSEA. As DNA, the CDR3 is TGCAGCGTTGAAGGGACAGGGGAACCGGGGGAGCTGTTTTTT. Amino acids: CSVEGTGEPGELFF.

The gene calls are TRBV7-2 and TRBJ1-1; D not certain. Trimming pared 4 bases from V and 0 bases from J, leaving 6 bases between. Germline V gene data show CDR1 as SGHTA and CDR2 as FQGNSA. The length of the CDR3 is 13 residues. CDR3 sequence (DNA): TGTGCCAGCAGCTGGTCGGTGAACACTGAAGCTTTCTTT. As protein: CASSWSVNTEAFF.

This chain links TRBV2 with TRBJ2-7; 8 bases match TRBD1. The germline CDR1 and CDR2 sequences are SNHLY and FYNNEI. The CDR3 is 15 residues long. Trimming took 4 bases from V and 3 from J; bases not matched to a gene: 8. The CDR3 coding sequence is TGTGCCAGCAGTGGTGTGGACAGGGTAAGCTACGAGCAGTACTTC. Protein sequence: CASSGVDRVSYEQYF.

This sequence joins TRBV6-5 and TRBJ2-5; D not resolved. Germline-derived CDR1 and CDR2 are MNHEY and SVGAGI. V dropped 2 bases and J dropped 0 bases, with 7 bases sitting between them. The CDR3 consists of 14 residues. The DNA of the CDR3 is TGTGCCAGCAGTTACCGCCAGAACCAAGAGACCCAGTACTTC. This codes for CASSYRQNQETQYF.

V is TRBV19 and J is TRBJ1-5, with 9 positions matching TRBD1. Trimming took 7 bases from V and 6 from J; bases not matched to a gene: 7. CDR1 and CDR2 (germline): LNHDA, SQIVND (reference sequence). The CDR3 spans 14 residues. CDR3 sequence: CASTTGGAGQPQHF. CDR3 nucleotide sequence: TGTGCCAGTACTACAGGGGGCGCCGGTCAGCCCCAGCATTTT.

This rearrangement joins TRBV2 to TRBJ1-2; 10 bases line up with TRBD1. J gave up 8 bases and V 6 bases, and 6 bases lay outside the gene matches. Germline CDR1 is SNHLY and CDR2 is FYNNEI. The CDR3 length is 13 residues. For the CDR3, the DNA is TGTGCCAGCAGGGTGGGACAGGGGCAAGGCTACACCTTC. This sequence encodes CASRVGQGQGYTF.

This chain links TRBV6-5 with TRBJ2-1; TRBD1 aligns across 7 bases. The CDR3 loop spans 13 amino acids. Unmatched junction bases numbered 5, after V lost 6 bases and J lost 6 bases. Germline V CDR1 and CDR2: MNHEY, SVGAGI. The CDR3 is CASSPTGANEQFF. The CDR3 DNA reads as TGTGCCAGCAGCCCAACAGGGGCCAATGAGCAGTTCTTC.

A single count supports this clone. This chain links TRBV24-1 with TRBJ2-5; TRBD2 is a possible D gene (6 bases). The CDR3 consists of 14 residues. Germline V gene data show CDR1 as KGHDR and CDR2 as SFDVKD. V lost 2 bases to trimming and J lost 5 bases, with 11 bases between them. The CDR3 nucleotides are TGTGCCACCAGTGATTCCATCGCGGGGGAGACCCAGTACTTC. Translation: CATSDSIAGETQYF.

This clone was seen a handful of times. The rearrangement uses TRBV4-1 and TRBJ2-2; the D gene is possibly TRBD1 (5 bases). CDR1 MGHRA and CDR2 YSYEKL come from the germline V gene. Trimming took 2 bases from V and 6 from J, leaving 10 bases between them. The CDR3 has 14 amino acids. The CDR3 sequence: CASSQQGYSGELFF. The CDR3 nucleotides are TGCGCCAGCAGCCAACAGGGATACTCCGGGGAGCTGTTTTTT.

This clone was counted a few times. The genes are TRBV30 and TRBJ1-1; unclear D gene. The length of the CDR3 is 14 residues. V was pared by 3 bases and J by 0 bases, with 11 bases between. Germline V gene lookup returns CDR1 GTSNPN and CDR2 SVGIG (reference sequence). The CDR3 region is CAWRMSEMNTEAFF. The CDR3 bases are TGTGCCTGGAGGATGTCGGAGATGAACACTGAAGCTTTCTTT.